The 4 T cell receptor beta chains presented below share a single source sample, sequenced in a study of blood T cell repertoires in COVID-19. Only in-frame clones appear in the TCRdb table, and some are missing; sequencing was by immunoSEQ multiplex PCR. The sample has under 150,000 clones, 80% to 90% seen once. The sample consisted of peripheral blood. The receptors shown here come from a woman aged 55-70 years with active COVID-19.

J is TRBJ2-7 and V is TRBV11-1, with 7 bases fitting TRBD1. The trim removed 5 bases at V and 2 bases at J, leaving 6 bases unmatched. Germline loops: CDR1 SGHAT, CDR2 FQDESV (reference sequence). This CDR3 has 14 residues. CDR3 nucleotides: TGTGCCAGCAGCCAAGGGCAGGGGGCCTACGAGCAGTACTTC. This gives the protein CASSQGQGAYEQYF.

The gene calls are TRBV7-8 and TRBJ2-5, with TRBD2 matching 7 bases. CDR1 and CDR2 from the germline V gene are SGHVS and FQNEAQ. The CDR3 loop spans 16 amino acids. The V gene end was trimmed by 2 bases and the J gene end by 1 base; junction bases not matched to a gene: 7. This CDR3 reads CASSLRLASFQETQYF. In DNA, the CDR3 is TGTGCCAGCAGCTTAAGACTAGCTTCCTTCCAAGAGACCCAGTACTTC.

The genes are TRBV7-9 and TRBJ1-1, with D maybe TRBD1 (6 bases). Germline assignment: CDR1 SEHNR and CDR2 FQNEAQ (reference sequence). The CDR3 is 15 amino acids. V was trimmed by 1 base and J by 1 base, leaving 10 bases between them. CDR3 in DNA: TGTGCCAGCAGCTTAGTAATCAGGGGGAACACTGAAGCTTTCTTT. Translating gives CASSLVIRGNTEAFF. Full variable domain (rest looked up from reference TRBV7-9 and TRBJ1-1): DTGVSQNPRHKITKRGQNVTFRCDPISEHNRLYWYRQTLGQGPEFLTYFQNEAQLEKSRLLSDRFSAERPKGSFSTLEIQRTEQGDSAMYLCASSLVIRGNTEAFFGQGTRLTVV.

CDR3 sequence reads: CASSPFRSGRANEQYF. In nucleotides, the CDR3 is TGTGCCAGCAGCCCTTTTCGAAGCGGGAGGGCCAACGAGCAGTACTTC. The chain couples TRBV7-6 to TRBJ2-7; 10 bases map to TRBD2. Germline CDR1 is SGHVS and CDR2 is FNYEAQ. The length of the CDR3 is 16 residues. V lost 5 bases and J lost 5; bases outside the gene matches: 12.